Listed below are T cell receptor beta chains from one sample, sequenced in a study of blood T cells in healthy people across ages. One entry per CDR3 protein results from TCRdb running MiXCR on the 5' RACE reads. The table has roughly 2 million distinct CDR3 sequences, about 49% seen once. What was sequenced was blood. The source of these receptors is a middle-aged woman in good health. The CDR3 runs from the conserved cysteine through the conserved F or W. The order of the fields is D gene, J gene, V gene, clone size, CDR3 protein, CDR3 DNA. D genes are given only for firm matches. Size tells how often a clone was seen (once, few, many) or the class of an expanded clone, and some rows leave it out.

.,TRBJ2-1,TRBV7-9,.,CATNSRGRPSNEQFF,TGTGCCACCAACTCTAGAGGCAGGCCATCCAATGAGCAGTTCTTC
TRBD1,TRBJ1-2,TRBV27,few,CASSPSTGYYGYTF,TGTGCCAGCAGTCCTTCGACAGGGTACTATGGCTACACCTTC
.,TRBJ2-3,TRBV7-2,once,CASAPGRTDTQYF,TGTGCCAGCGCTCCGGGACGCACAGATACGCAGTATTTT
.,TRBJ2-4,TRBV2,.,CASTETLQGAKNIQYF,TGTGCCAGCACTGAGACCCTACAGGGAGCCAAAAACATTCAGTACTTC
TRBD2,TRBJ2-1,TRBV7-2,once,CASSRLLAGGLGSYNEQFF,TGTGCCAGCAGCCGCTTACTAGCGGGGGGCCTCGGGTCCTACAATGAGCAGTTCTTC
.,TRBJ2-7,TRBV2,few,CASGGGGGSPHEQYF,TGTGCCAGTGGTGGGGGCGGGGGCTCTCCGCACGAGCAGTACTTC
.,TRBJ2-3,TRBV20-1,.,CSARQDSTDTQYF,TGCAGTGCTAGACAGGATAGCACAGATACGCAGTATTTT
.,TRBJ1-2,TRBV15,.,CATSGEQLDYTF,TGTGCCACCAGTGGGGAACAGTTAGACTACACCTTC
.,TRBJ2-4,TRBV9,.,CASSVSDNEQYF,TGTGCCAGCAGCGTTTCAGACAATGAGCAGTACTTC
TRBD1,TRBJ2-7,TRBV19,.,CASSIVTGTGGGEQYF,TGTGCCAGTAGTATCGTGACCGGGACAGGGGGCGGCGAGCAGTACTTC
TRBD2,TRBJ2-3,TRBV7-2,few,CASSLDVAGARDTQYF,TGTGCCAGCAGCTTAGATGTAGCGGGGGCTAGGGATACGCAGTATTTT
.,TRBJ2-5,TRBV24-1,few,CATSDYDSQETQYF,TGTGCCACCAGTGATTATGACAGCCAAGAGACCCAGTACTTC
TRBD1,TRBJ1-2,TRBV7-9,.,CASGGTAYGYTF,TGTGCCAGCGGGGGGACAGCCTATGGCTACACCTTC
.,TRBJ2-7,TRBV9,once,CASSVGGWGHEQYF,TGTGCCAGCAGCGTAGGGGGTTGGGGCCACGAGCAGTACTTC
.,TRBJ1-3,TRBV4-3,.,CASSQGSDGDSSGNTIYF,TGCGCCAGCAGCCAAGGTTCGGACGGAGACAGCTCTGGAAACACCATATATTTT
.,TRBJ2-7,TRBV5-6,.,CASSYGPNTYEQYF,TGTGCCAGCAGCTACGGACCTAATACCTACGAGCAGTACTTC
.,TRBJ2-7,TRBV20-1,once,CSRPYIEGYYNEQYF,TGCAGTCGCCCATATATAGAAGGCTACTACAATGAGCAGTACTTC
.,TRBJ2-3,TRBV6-5,.,CASRHPGGIDTQYF,TGTGCCAGCAGACATCCAGGGGGGATAGATACGCAGTATTTT
.,TRBJ2-7,TRBV12-3/TRBV12-4,.,CASSRGGTPYEQYF,TGTGCCAGCAGTAGGGGAGGTACCCCCTACGAGCAGTACTTC
TRBD2,TRBJ2-5,TRBV24-1,few,CATRESGGETQYF,TGTGCCACCAGGGAAAGCGGGGGAGAGACCCAGTACTTC
.,TRBJ2-5,TRBV6-5,.,CASSRAQTQYF,TGTGCCAGCAGTCGCGCCCAGACCCAGTACTTC
.,TRBJ2-3,TRBV5-1,.,CASSLVSVSTDTQYF,TGCGCCAGCAGCTTAGTCTCAGTGAGCACAGATACGCAGTATTTT
.,TRBJ2-7,TRBV5-1,.,CASSSGQSFRDEQYF,TGCGCCAGCAGCTCCGGACAGTCTTTTCGGGACGAGCAGTACTTC
TRBD1,TRBJ2-7,TRBV13,few,CASSYRGISYEQYF,TGTGCCAGCAGCTACAGGGGGATCTCCTACGAGCAGTACTTC
TRBD2,TRBJ2-1,TRBV7-6,.,CASSLRTSGGASSEQFF,TGTGCCAGCAGCTTAAGGACTAGCGGGGGGGCCAGTAGTGAGCAGTTCTTC
TRBD2,TRBJ2-7,TRBV2,.,CASSGAAGEQYF,TGTGCCAGCAGTGGGGCAGCGGGGGAGCAGTACTTC
.,TRBJ1-4,TRBV12-3/TRBV12-4,.,CASATPGLTNEKLFF,TGTGCCAGCGCGACCCCGGGACTTACTAATGAAAAACTGTTTTTT
TRBD2,TRBJ2-7,TRBV7-9,.,CASSRPGGGFYEQYF,TGTGCCAGCAGCCGGCCGGGGGGAGGTTTCTACGAGCAGTACTTC
.,TRBJ1-5,TRBV28,.,CASRFPPQPQHF,TGTGCCAGCAGATTCCCCCCCCAGCCCCAGCATTTT
TRBD1,TRBJ2-1,TRBV7-2,.,CASSFLEAQGNEQFF,TGTGCCAGCAGCTTCTTAGAGGCACAGGGGAATGAGCAGTTCTTC
.,TRBJ2-5,TRBV20-1,.,CSADLQGGGETQYF,TGCAGTGCCGACTTGCAGGGTGGAGGTGAGACCCAGTACTTC
.,TRBJ1-2,TRBV18,.,CASSAPPVSNYGYTF,TGTGCCAGCTCCGCACCGCCGGTTTCTAACTATGGCTACACCTTC
TRBD1,TRBJ2-1,TRBV11-2,.,CASSFGDRGFF,TGTGCCAGCAGCTTTGGGGACAGAGGGTTCTTC
.,TRBJ2-7,TRBV27,.,CASRRKPDPTREQYF,TGTGCCAGCCGACGAAAACCCGACCCTACCCGCGAGCAGTACTTC
.,TRBJ2-3,TRBV5-1,.,CASSLGETRTDTQYF,TGCGCCAGCAGCTTGGGAGAGACACGCACAGATACGCAGTATTTT
.,TRBJ2-4,TRBV20-1,.,CSASTAAALNIQYF,TGCAGTGCTTCGACAGCAGCCGCTTTAAACATTCAGTACTTC
TRBD1,TRBJ1-2,TRBV6-2/TRBV6-3,.,CASTTTGTNYGYTF,TGTGCCAGCACCACGACAGGGACTAACTATGGCTACACCTTC
.,TRBJ1-2,TRBV28,.,CASSGGVQGYTF,TGTGCCAGCAGTGGAGGGGTTCAGGGCTACACCTTC
.,TRBJ1-2,TRBV21-1,few,CASSKDRSRGYTF,TGTGCCAGCAGCAAAGATAGGTCTCGAGGCTACACCTTC
.,TRBJ2-3,TRBV15,.,CATDPRPPSGTPINTDTQYF,TGTGCCACCGATCCCCGTCCCCCCTCCGGGACCCCAATCAACACAGATACGCAGTATTTT
.,TRBJ1-6,TRBV7-8,.,CASSSRPRGGKSSYNSPLHF,TGTGCCAGCAGCTCTCGTCCGAGGGGGGGTAAAAGCTCCTATAATTCACCCCTCCACTTT
TRBD2,TRBJ2-1,TRBV15,few,CATSRDRGGDEQFF,TGTGCCACCAGCAGAGATCGGGGAGGGGATGAGCAGTTCTTC
TRBD1,TRBJ2-5,TRBV7-3,.,CASSSTGQSQETQYF,TGTGCCAGCAGCTCGACAGGGCAGAGCCAAGAGACCCAGTACTTC
.,TRBJ2-7,TRBV7-9,.,CASSLASTGTYEQYF,TGTGCCAGCAGCTTAGCCAGTACAGGGACCTACGAGCAGTACTTC
.,TRBJ2-4,TRBV20-1,few,CSARDSGTGIQYF,TGCAGTGCTAGAGATTCTGGCACAGGCATTCAGTACTTC
.,TRBJ2-5,TRBV6-5,.,CASQGPTRETQYF,TGTGCCAGCCAAGGCCCAACCAGAGAGACCCAGTACTTC
.,TRBJ2-5,TRBV20-1,.,CSADPCGLNEETQYF,TGCAGTGCTGACCCCTGCGGCCTAAACGAAGAGACCCAGTACTTC
TRBD1,TRBJ2-7,TRBV12-3/TRBV12-4,.,CASKTGTGSYEQYF,TGTGCCAGCAAAACCGGGACAGGTTCCTACGAGCAGTACTTC
TRBD1,TRBJ2-1,TRBV24-1,.,CATSDLNRGSSNEQFF,TGTGCCACCAGTGATTTGAACAGGGGAAGTTCAAATGAGCAGTTCTTC
TRBD2,TRBJ2-5,TRBV29-1,.,CSVQGLAGATQYF,TGCAGCGTCCAGGGACTAGCTGGGGCGACCCAGTACTTC